Below, one T cell receptor beta chain is given with its context. The antigen is undetermined. This specimen comes from a study of T cell responses to AZD1222 COVID-19 vaccine. Notes on the study in general: Only a handful of people who got AZD1222 tested seropositive at baseline. The study sampled repertoires only after the peak T cell response. Spike-specific TCR breadth and depth rose after two AZD1222 doses. Most donors were white British and more were female, and clonal diversity was possibly underestimated.

The repertoire was sequenced with immunoSEQ multiplex PCR; TCRdb's copy has only in-frame clones and lacks some. Its table records some 150,000 clones. CDR3 length equals 13 residues. The V and J ends lost 5 bases and 11 bases respectively, with 16 bases between them. In germline, CDR1 is SGHVS, CDR2 FQNEAQ. The chain couples TRBV7-8 to TRBJ1-3; no clear D. The sample comprised peripheral blood. The source of this sequence is an adult in good health. CDR3 sequence (DNA): TGTGCCAGCAGCCAAAAAGGACCGGTGGCCATATATTTT. Translation: CASSQKGPVAIYF.